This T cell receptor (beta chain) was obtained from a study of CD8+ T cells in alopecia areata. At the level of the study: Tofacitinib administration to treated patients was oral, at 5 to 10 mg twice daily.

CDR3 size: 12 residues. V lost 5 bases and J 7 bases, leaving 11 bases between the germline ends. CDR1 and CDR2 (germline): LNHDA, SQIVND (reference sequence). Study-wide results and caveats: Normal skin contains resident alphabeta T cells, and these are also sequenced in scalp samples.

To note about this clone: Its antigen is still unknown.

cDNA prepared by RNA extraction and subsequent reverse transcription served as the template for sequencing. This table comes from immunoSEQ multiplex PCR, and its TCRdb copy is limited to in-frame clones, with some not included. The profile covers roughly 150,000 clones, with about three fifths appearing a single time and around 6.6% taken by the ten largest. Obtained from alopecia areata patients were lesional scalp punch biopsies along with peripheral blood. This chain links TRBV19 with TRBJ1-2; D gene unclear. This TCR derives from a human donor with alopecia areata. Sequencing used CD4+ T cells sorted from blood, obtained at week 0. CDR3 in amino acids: CASSPTLGGYTF. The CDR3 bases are TGTGCCAGTAGTCCCACATTAGGTGGCTACACCTTC. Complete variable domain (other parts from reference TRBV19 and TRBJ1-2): DGGITQSPKYLFRKEGQNVTLSCEQNLNHDAMYWYRQDPGQGLRLIYYSQIVNDFQKGDIAEGYSVSREKKESFPLTVTSAQKNPTAFYLCASSPTLGGYTFGSGTRLTVV.